This record covers a single T cell receptor (beta chain). V was cut by 5 bases and J by 2 bases, with 21 bases left in between. CDR1 is MNHEY and CDR2 is SMNVEV in the germline V gene (reference sequence). The CDR3 consists of 17 residues. In the original analysis: Researchers report that nucleated cell counts were estimated from reference gene primer amplification. The method was immunoSEQ multiplex PCR; TCRdb's version includes in-frame clones alone and lacks a portion of them. Clonal size and the V and J genes are those of that table, whereas D and trimming came from the DNA. The sample lists 150,000 to 200,000 clones, about 85% seen once, with roughly 1.2% in the top ten. This sample was included in a study of blood T cell repertoires in COVID-19. Background on the study: The origin of the acute and convalescent COVID-19 samples was the United States, Italy and Spain. Sources were T cells, B-cell-depleted T cells, or PBMCs; the material itself was cDNA or gDNA.

The TCR comes from a man between 60 and 70 years old who had recovered from COVID-19. V usage is TRBV27 and J usage is TRBJ1-2, with a tentative D call TRBD1 (6 bases). The sample consisted of peripheral blood. CDR3 region: CASSRQMGAGVNYGYTF. The CDR3 bases are TGTGCCAGCAGTCGCCAAATGGGGGCCGGAGTAAACTATGGCTACACCTTC.